These 22 T cell receptor beta chains originate from one sample sequenced in a study of blood T cell repertoires in COVID-19. TCRdb's table, derived via immunoSEQ multiplex PCR, lists solely in-frame clones and lacks some. The table shows around 120,000 clones, with roughly 90% occurring only once. The material sequenced was peripheral blood. The receptor set was obtained from a human donor in a cohort sampled during active COVID-19.

The J gene is TRBJ1-1, the V gene TRBV2; 9 positions match TRBD1. Per germline, CDR1 SNHLY and CDR2 FYNNEI. With V trimmed by 6 bases and J by 0 bases, 5 bases remained unmatched. The CDR3 consists of 15 residues. CDR3 coding DNA: TGTGCCAGCAGCTCGACAGGGGGGATGAACACTGAAGCTTTCTTT. Protein product: CASSSTGGMNTEAFF.

This chain links TRBV7-8 with TRBJ2-7; TRBD2 aligns across 7 bases. The CDR3 is made up of 14 amino acids. CDR1 SGHVS and CDR2 FQNEAQ come from the germline V gene. V gave up 0 bases and J gave up 5 bases; unmatched junction bases: 4. The CDR3 here is CASSLAGGIDEQYF. CDR3 bases: TGTGCCAGCAGCTTAGCGGGGGGGATCGACGAGCAGTACTTC.

J is TRBJ2-5 and V is TRBV3-1 (or the pseudogene TRBV3-2), with 10 bases matching TRBD2. The CDR3 contains 18 residues. V trimming: 1 base; J trimming: 3 bases; junction bases outside the gene matches: 11. The germline V gene encodes CDR1 LGHDT and CDR2 YNNKEL (reference sequence). The CDR3 loop reads CASSQVVAGGLSEETQYF. In nucleotides, the CDR3 is TGTGCCAGCAGCCAAGTGGTAGCGGGGGGCCTTTCGGAAGAGACCCAGTACTTC.

This rearrangement joins TRBV28 to TRBJ1-2; no reliable D call. CDR1 MDHEN and CDR2 SYDVKM come from the germline V gene. The CDR3 runs to 13 residues. V was clipped by 3 bases and J by 2 bases, with 7 bases between them. CDR3 amino acids: CASSFDNNYGYTF. The CDR3 DNA follows: TGTGCCAGCAGTTTCGACAACAACTATGGCTACACCTTC.

This rearrangement joins TRBV10-2 to TRBJ1-2, with 9 positions matching TRBD1. CDR1 and CDR2 (germline): WSHSY, SAAADI. V lost 4 bases, J lost 6 bases, and 0 bases stayed unmatched. The CDR3 totals 12 residues. Written as DNA, the CDR3 is TGCGCCAGCAGTGGGACAGGGGATGGCTACACCTTC. Amino acid sequence: CASSGTGDGYTF.

The V gene is TRBV18, the J gene TRBJ2-7; 9 bases fit TRBD2. The length of the CDR3 is 16 residues. Germline CDR1 and CDR2: KGHSH and LQKENI. J gave up 0 bases and V 6 bases, and 9 bases lay outside the gene matches. The CDR3 reads CASSPSTSGRSYEQYF. CDR3 coding DNA: TGTGCCAGCTCCCCAAGTACTAGCGGGCGCTCCTACGAGCAGTACTTC.

The chain has TRBV29-1 and TRBJ2-7; D not resolved. Germline V gene lookup returns CDR1 SQVTM and CDR2 ANQGSEA. Trimming removed 4 bases at V and 1 base at J, with 5 bases between. CDR3 size: 11 residues. This CDR3 reads CSVVVSYEQYF. In DNA, the CDR3 is TGCAGCGTTGTTGTATCCTACGAGCAGTACTTC.

V gene TRBV4-2 combines with J gene TRBJ2-7; D gene uncertain. CDR1 is LGHNA, CDR2 YNFKEQ, per germline. The ends were cut back, 0 bases at V and 0 bases at J, with 12 bases in the middle. The length of the CDR3 is 16 residues. The CDR3 spells CASSQDGPAASYEQYF. The CDR3 region has the DNA TGTGCCAGCAGCCAAGATGGGCCAGCAGCCTCCTACGAGCAGTACTTC.

This chain links TRBV5-1 with TRBJ2-5; 7 bases align to TRBD2. Trimming removed 0 bases from V and 2 bases from J; junction bases left unmatched: 4. This CDR3 spans 15 amino acids. Germline loops: CDR1 SGHRS, CDR2 YFSETQ. The CDR3 DNA follows: TGCGCCAGCAGCTTGGCTGTGGGAGGGCAAGAGACCCAGTACTTC. Amino acids: CASSLAVGGQETQYF.

The rearrangement links TRBV7-2 to TRBJ2-3, with 7 positions matching TRBD2. Germline CDR1 and CDR2: SGHTA and FQGNSA. V lost 9 bases to trimming and J lost 3 bases; unmatched junction nucleotides: 12. The CDR3 extends over 15 amino acids. CDR3 region: CARSPPRGETDTQYF. Written as DNA, the CDR3 is TGTGCCAGATCACCACCCCGGGGGGAGACAGATACGCAGTATTTT.

The chain recombines TRBV11-3 with TRBJ1-4, with D unresolved. The CDR3 is made up of 13 amino acids. Per germline, CDR1 SGHNT and CDR2 YENEEA. Trimming left V 3 bases short and J 4 bases short, with 6 bases between. The CDR3 protein is CASSFDFNEKLFF. In nucleotides, the CDR3 is TGTGCCAGCAGCTTCGACTTTAATGAAAAACTGTTTTTT.

This chain links TRBV9 with TRBJ2-4; D is ambiguous. This CDR3 has 15 amino acids. Trimming shortened V by 4 bases and J by 0 bases, and 11 bases separated the two germline ends. Germline assignment: CDR1 SGDLS and CDR2 YYNGEE. CDR3 residues: CASSPLGSAKNIQYF. The DNA of the CDR3 is TGTGCCAGCAGCCCTCTGGGCTCAGCCAAAAACATTCAGTACTTC.

The rearrangement joins TRBV19 to TRBJ2-1; D gene uncertain. Per germline, CDR1 LNHDA and CDR2 SQIVND (reference sequence). The CDR3 loop spans 16 amino acids. Trimming took off 4 bases at V and 0 bases at J, with 13 bases between the two ends. CDR3 residues: CASSTTTASSYNEQFF. CDR3 DNA sequence: TGTGCCAGTAGTACAACTACCGCAAGCTCCTACAATGAGCAGTTCTTC.

The genes are TRBV6-1 and TRBJ1-2; a weak D match, TRBD1 (5 bases). Germline-derived CDR1 and CDR2 are MNHNS and SASEGT. The CDR3 has 13 residues. The V gene lost 3 bases and the J gene lost 2 bases, with 7 bases spanning the gap. CDR3 in DNA: TGTGCCAGCAGTGAGGGGGGGAACTATGGCTACACCTTC. Amino acids: CASSEGGNYGYTF.

The rearrangement links TRBV5-1 to TRBJ2-2, with 8 bases matching TRBD1. Per germline, CDR1 SGHRS and CDR2 YFSETQ. V shed 4 bases, J shed 5 bases, and the junction held 7 bases outside the gene matches. CDR3 size: 15 residues. In nucleotides, the CDR3 is TGCGCCAGCAGCAGGGGGACAGGACGGACCGGGGAGCTGTTTTTT. Protein product: CASSRGTGRTGELFF. Full variable domain (outside the CDR3, taken from reference TRBV5-1 and TRBJ2-2): KAGVTQTPRYLIKTRGQQVTLSCSPISGHRSVSWYQQTPGQGLQFLFEYFSETQRNKGNFPGRFSGRQFSNSRSEMNVSTLELGDSALYLCASSRGTGRTGELFFGEGSRLTVL.

The chain carries TRBV5-1 and TRBJ1-5, with D maybe TRBD1 (5 bases). The germline gives CDR1 SGHRS, CDR2 YFSETQ. CDR3 length: 15 residues. Trimming left V 1 base short and J 1 base short, with 9 bases between. This CDR3 is CASSLWGDSNQPQHF. CDR3 bases: TGCGCCAGCAGCTTGTGGGGGGACAGCAATCAGCCCCAGCATTTT.

The gene calls are TRBV6-5 and TRBJ1-5; a possible D gene is TRBD1 (5 bases). V lost 6 bases, J lost 2 bases, and 8 bases lay in between. CDR1 and CDR2 (germline): MNHEY, SVGAGI. The CDR3 runs to 13 residues. The CDR3 region is CASSPRGNQPQHF. DNA for the CDR3: TGTGCCAGCAGCCCCAGGGGCAATCAGCCCCAGCATTTT.

V is TRBV14 and J is TRBJ2-7, with a weak D call TRBD1 (6 bases). Trimming removed 4 bases at V and 0 bases at J, with 13 bases between. This CDR3 contains 15 residues. Germline lookup yields CDR1 SGHDN and CDR2 FVKESK. The CDR3 region has the DNA TGTGCCAGCAGCCGAAGACAGGAACCCTCCTACGAGCAGTACTTC. Translation: CASSRRQEPSYEQYF.

This clone was counted a single time. CDR3 sequence: CASSPRDRDVGGYTF. The CDR3 DNA follows: TGCGCCAGCAGCCCCAGGGACAGGGACGTCGGAGGCTACACCTTC. The genes are TRBV5-1 and TRBJ1-2; 9 bases are a match to TRBD1. Germline CDR1 reads SGHRS; CDR2 reads YFSETQ. This CDR3 has 15 amino acids. Germline trimming cut 4 bases from V and 8 bases from J; bases unmatched to any gene: 12.

The V and J genes are TRBV9 and TRBJ2-3; 8 nucleotides match TRBD2. CDR3 length: 15 amino acids. Germline-derived CDR1 and CDR2 are SGDLS and YYNGEE. J was trimmed by 5 bases and V by 0 bases; bases with no gene match: 5. Here the CDR3 reads CASSVAGGAGDTQYF. CDR3 nucleotides: TGTGCCAGCAGCGTAGCCGGGGGGGCAGGAGATACGCAGTATTTT.

This clone has just one count. V is TRBV11-2 and J is TRBJ1-5; TRBD1 might be the D (6 bases). Trimming removed 0 bases from V and 9 bases from J, with 15 bases in between. CDR1 is SGHAT, CDR2 FQNNGV, per germline. The CDR3 sequence is 15 residues long. The CDR3: CASSLEGTGLGPQHF. The CDR3 bases are TGTGCCAGCAGCTTAGAGGGAACAGGGTTGGGGCCCCAGCATTTT.

This clone was recorded only once. The V and J genes are TRBV7-9 and TRBJ2-5; TRBD1 matches at 7 bases. V shed 3 bases, J shed 3 bases, and the junction held 13 bases outside the gene matches. Germline V gene data show CDR1 as SEHNR and CDR2 as FQNEAQ (reference sequence). This CDR3 spans 17 amino acids. The CDR3 nucleotides read TGTGCCAGCAGCTTCGTCGTGATACTGGGGACAGAAGAGACCCAGTACTTC. Translation gives CASSFVVILGTEETQYF.